These T cell receptor beta chains were read from a single sample in a study of T cell responses to AZD1222 COVID-19 vaccine. The protocol was immunoSEQ multiplex PCR, while the TCRdb copy is restricted to in-frame clones and leaves out a portion. The sample shows approximately 150,000 clones, about nine tenths of them seen only once. Specimen: peripheral blood, collected on day 0 of AZD1222 vaccination. Receptors originate from an adult in good health. Both conserved end residues are part of each CDR3. A D gene is named only where the DNA matches it firmly. Part of the rows lack a size; the others show once, few, many or a class for expanded clones.

clone_size j_call cdr3_length d_call v_call cdr3_aa cdr3_nt
. TRBJ1-1 13 . TRBV27 CASSLLAYTEAFF TGTGCCAGCAGTTTATTGGCCTACACTGAAGCTTTCTTT
. TRBJ2-7 12 . TRBV30 CAWKASVYEQYF TGTGCCTGGAAGGCTAGCGTGTACGAGCAGTACTTC
. TRBJ2-3 13 . TRBV5-4 CASSLVAGDLQYF TGTGCCAGCAGCTTGGTTGCGGGTGATTTGCAGTATTTT
. TRBJ2-5 16 TRBD2 TRBV6-6 CASSPVLAGGRETQYF TGTGCCAGCAGTCCCGTACTAGCGGGGGGGCGGGAGACCCAGTACTTC
. TRBJ1-5 14 TRBD1 TRBV2 CASTTGGSNQPQHF TGTGCCAGCACCACAGGGGGTAGCAATCAGCCCCAGCATTTT
. TRBJ2-2 17 . TRBV5-1 CASSLASSISGTGELFF TGCGCCAGCAGCTTGGCATCCTCCATTTCGGGCACCGGGGAGCTGTTTTTT
. TRBJ2-7 15 TRBD2 TRBV6-1 CASSDRTSGPYEQYF TGTGCCAGCAGTGACCGCACTAGCGGACCCTACGAGCAGTACTTC
. TRBJ1-2 13 . TRBV4-1 CASSQVTNYGYTF TGCGCCAGCAGCCAAGTAACTAACTATGGCTACACCTTC
. TRBJ2-7 17 . TRBV3-1/TRBV3-2 CASSPGVRTGSTYEQYF TGTGCCAGCAGCCCGGGTGTGAGGACGGGATCCACCTACGAGCAGTACTTC
few TRBJ1-1 15 . TRBV19 CASSPEGRASTEAFF TGTGCCAGTAGTCCCGAGGGGAGGGCAAGCACTGAAGCTTTCTTT